This T cell receptor beta chain was found in a study of metastatic and nonmetastatic thyroid tumors. Overall study: Thyroid patients, malignant and benign, had repertoires compared across blood and tumor or nodule tissue. Points from the study as a whole: Significantly higher TCR beta diversity was reportedly seen in malignant thyroid tumors than benign nodules, in blood and tumor.

In the original processing: Using the CDR3 differences seen across clinicopathological groups, the authors built a distant-metastasis classifier for papillary thyroid cancer, which was meant to discriminate distant-metastatic patients. TCRdb re-analyzed the PCR reads through MiXCR. TCRdb's processing, not the authors' own work, is the source of the V and J calls. This sample has tens of thousands of clones, with approximately 51% found just once. This clone was detected only a few times. Its antigen remains unidentified. Until they underwent thyroid surgery, no patient had received any treatment. Germline CDR1 SGHNT, CDR2 YENEEA. V was clipped by 1 base and J by 2 bases, with 7 bases between them. This CDR3 has 14 residues.

The sequencing input was tumor tissue. The receptor's source is a male donor with papillary thyroid cancer or a benign thyroid nodule (not recorded which). Some clones in this sample may be carry-over from other donors' samples. The chain recombines TRBV11-3 with TRBJ2-3; no firm D call. CDR3 residues: CASSLGPNTDTQYF. CDR3 in DNA: TGTGCCAGCAGCTTAGGACCAAACACAGATACGCAGTATTTT.